This T cell receptor beta chain emerged from a study of early T cells in non-severe SARS-CoV-2 infection. General study findings and limits: Comparison of clonotypes with VDJdb favored anti-spike CD8 responses while missing private and CD4 specificities.

TCRdb re-called the 5' RACE reads with MiXCR, one entry per CDR3 protein. The profile shows tens of thousands of distinct CDR3 sequences, around 12% of them singletons. Trimming took off 6 bases at V and 7 bases at J, with 20 bases between the two ends. The CDR3 spans 15 residues. CDR1 is SGHRS and CDR2 is YFSETQ in the germline V gene. This clonotype appeared many times. Its antigen is still unknown. The material sequenced was whole blood. The sequence was collected from an adult who was a healthcare worker with PCR-confirmed SARS-CoV-2 infection or an uninfected control (not recorded which). This rearrangement joins TRBV5-1 to TRBJ2-1; perhaps TRBD2 as D (5 bases). CDR3 region: CASILDPGSANEQFF. The CDR3 bases are TGCGCCAGCATCCTAGACCCGGGGAGTGCAAATGAGCAGTTCTTC.